These T cell receptor beta chains were read from a single sample in a study of CD8+ T cells in alopecia areata. Assay used: immunoSEQ multiplex PCR; TCRdb lists only in-frame clones, some missing. The table lists some 190,000 clones, roughly three fifths of them singletons, with 0.65% to 0.7% in the top ten. The source material was CD4+ T cells sorted from blood, sampled at week 4, from a patient treated with tofacitinib. Receptors were obtained from a human donor with alopecia areata. Both conserved end residues are part of each CDR3. The order of the fields is clone size, J gene, CDR3 length, V gene, D gene, CDR3 protein, CDR3 DNA. The D gene is left open where the match is weak. Clone size is given for some rows only: seen once, a few or many times, or a class if the clone is expanded.

clone size: NA
J gene: TRBJ2-7
CDR3 length: 14
V gene: TRBV7-2
D gene: TRBD2
CDR3 protein: CATQLAGGPYEQYF
CDR3 DNA: TGTGCCACCCAACTAGCGGGAGGGCCCTACGAGCAGTACTTC

clone size: few
J gene: TRBJ1-2
CDR3 length: 12
V gene: TRBV29-1
D gene: NA
CDR3 protein: CSVEWQGYGYTF
CDR3 DNA: TGCAGCGTTGAGTGGCAGGGTTATGGCTACACCTTC

clone size: NA
J gene: TRBJ2-3
CDR3 length: 14
V gene: TRBV29-1
D gene: NA
CDR3 protein: CSVDGGYGTDTQYF
CDR3 DNA: TGCAGCGTTGATGGGGGTTATGGCACAGATACGCAGTATTTT

clone size: few
J gene: TRBJ2-1
CDR3 length: 15
V gene: TRBV2
D gene: NA
CDR3 protein: CASSVAQVGYNEQFF
CDR3 DNA: TGTGCCAGCAGTGTCGCCCAAGTGGGATACAATGAGCAGTTCTTC

clone size: NA
J gene: TRBJ2-3
CDR3 length: 8
V gene: TRBV19
D gene: NA
CDR3 protein: CASNTQYF
CDR3 DNA: TGTGCCAGTAATACGCAGTATTTT

clone size: NA
J gene: TRBJ2-1
CDR3 length: 16
V gene: TRBV7-3
D gene: NA
CDR3 protein: CASSLTAGRSYNEQFF
CDR3 DNA: TGTGCCAGCAGCTTAACCGCAGGACGGTCCTACAATGAGCAGTTCTTC

clone size: NA
J gene: TRBJ2-7
CDR3 length: 12
V gene: TRBV25-1
D gene: NA
CDR3 protein: CASSEGGYEQYF
CDR3 DNA: TGTGCCAGCAGTGAAGGGGGGTACGAGCAGTACTTC

clone size: NA
J gene: TRBJ1-2
CDR3 length: 13
V gene: TRBV10-3
D gene: NA
CDR3 protein: CAISRPANYGYTF
CDR3 DNA: TGTGCCATCAGTCGACCGGCTAACTATGGCTACACCTTC

clone size: few
J gene: TRBJ2-7
CDR3 length: 12
V gene: TRBV29-1
D gene: NA
CDR3 protein: CSVGRTEDEQYF
CDR3 DNA: TGCAGCGTTGGGCGGACGGAGGACGAGCAGTACTTC

clone size: NA
J gene: TRBJ2-7
CDR3 length: 14
V gene: TRBV29-1
D gene: NA
CDR3 protein: CSASEATSRYEQYF
CDR3 DNA: TGCAGCGCGTCCGAGGCCACTAGCCGATACGAGCAGTACTTC

clone size: NA
J gene: TRBJ1-3
CDR3 length: 15
V gene: TRBV5-6
D gene: NA
CDR3 protein: CASRAGISSGNTIYF
CDR3 DNA: TGTGCCAGCCGCGCAGGGATCAGCTCTGGAAACACCATATATTTT

clone size: NA
J gene: TRBJ2-3
CDR3 length: 16
V gene: TRBV6-6
D gene: NA
CDR3 protein: CASSYPLERATDTQYF
CDR3 DNA: TGTGCCAGCAGTTACCCCTTGGAGCGCGCCACAGATACGCAGTATTTT

clone size: NA
J gene: TRBJ2-5
CDR3 length: 14
V gene: TRBV7-2
D gene: NA
CDR3 protein: CASITPERGETQYF
CDR3 DNA: TGTGCCAGCATCACTCCCGAACGCGGGGAGACCCAGTACTTC

clone size: NA
J gene: TRBJ2-7
CDR3 length: 13
V gene: TRBV2
D gene: NA
CDR3 protein: CASRVDSSYEQYF
CDR3 DNA: TGTGCCAGCAGGGTGGACAGCTCCTACGAGCAGTACTTC

clone size: NA
J gene: TRBJ2-5
CDR3 length: 13
V gene: TRBV29-1
D gene: NA
CDR3 protein: CSALRQKQETQYF
CDR3 DNA: TGCAGCGCTCTACGACAGAAACAAGAGACCCAGTACTTC

clone size: NA
J gene: TRBJ1-1
CDR3 length: 13
V gene: TRBV29-1
D gene: NA
CDR3 protein: CSVEGGRNTEAFF
CDR3 DNA: TGCAGCGTTGAAGGGGGCCGGAACACTGAAGCTTTCTTT

clone size: NA
J gene: TRBJ2-7
CDR3 length: 13
V gene: TRBV29-1
D gene: TRBD1
CDR3 protein: CSVGLGGLYEQYF
CDR3 DNA: TGCAGCGTTGGCTTAGGGGGCTTATACGAGCAGTACTTC

clone size: NA
J gene: TRBJ1-2
CDR3 length: 13
V gene: TRBV30
D gene: NA
CDR3 protein: CAWSVQLIYGYTF
CDR3 DNA: TGTGCCTGGAGTGTACAACTGATCTATGGCTACACCTTC

clone size: NA
J gene: TRBJ1-1
CDR3 length: 13
V gene: TRBV30
D gene: TRBD1
CDR3 protein: CAWSEDRTGEAFF
CDR3 DNA: TGTGCCTGGAGTGAAGACCGGACAGGTGAAGCTTTCTTT

clone size: once
J gene: TRBJ1-1
CDR3 length: 17
V gene: TRBV30
D gene: NA
CDR3 protein: CAWSVLIGWGLGTEAFF
CDR3 DNA: TGTGCCTGGAGTGTACTAATTGGATGGGGTCTCGGCACTGAAGCTTTCTTT

clone size: NA
J gene: TRBJ1-2
CDR3 length: 14
V gene: TRBV7-9
D gene: NA
CDR3 protein: CASSLVSGDYGYTF
CDR3 DNA: TGTGCCAGCAGCTTAGTATCAGGAGACTATGGCTACACCTTC

clone size: NA
J gene: TRBJ2-5
CDR3 length: 15
V gene: TRBV5-1
D gene: TRBD1
CDR3 protein: CASSLLTGGGETQYF
CDR3 DNA: TGCGCCAGCAGCTTGTTGACAGGGGGCGGAGAGACCCAGTACTTC

clone size: NA
J gene: TRBJ2-2
CDR3 length: 14
V gene: TRBV7-2
D gene: TRBD1
CDR3 protein: CASSYTGVGGELFF
CDR3 DNA: TGTGCCAGCAGCTATACAGGGGTTGGCGGGGAGCTGTTTTTT

clone size: few
J gene: TRBJ2-1
CDR3 length: 14
V gene: TRBV30
D gene: NA
CDR3 protein: CAWSWGLTYNEQFF
CDR3 DNA: TGTGCCTGGAGTTGGGGACTGACATACAATGAGCAGTTCTTC

clone size: NA
J gene: TRBJ2-6
CDR3 length: 16
V gene: TRBV11-2
D gene: NA
CDR3 protein: CASSFSGTSGANVLTF
CDR3 DNA: TGTGCCAGCAGCTTTTCCGGGACCTCTGGGGCCAACGTCCTGACTTTC

clone size: NA
J gene: TRBJ2-5
CDR3 length: 11
V gene: TRBV30
D gene: NA
CDR3 protein: CAWRDEETQYF
CDR3 DNA: TGTGCCTGGAGAGACGAAGAGACCCAGTACTTC

clone size: NA
J gene: TRBJ1-5
CDR3 length: 14
V gene: TRBV4-1
D gene: TRBD1
CDR3 protein: CASSLAGTDQPQHF
CDR3 DNA: TGCGCCAGCAGCCTAGCAGGGACAGATCAGCCCCAGCATTTT

clone size: NA
J gene: TRBJ2-1
CDR3 length: 12
V gene: TRBV9
D gene: NA
CDR3 protein: CASSDLRNEQFF
CDR3 DNA: TGTGCCAGCAGCGATTTGAGGAATGAGCAGTTCTTC

clone size: NA
J gene: TRBJ1-2
CDR3 length: 12
V gene: TRBV28
D gene: NA
CDR3 protein: CASSLETYGYTF
CDR3 DNA: TGTGCCAGCAGTTTGGAGACTTATGGCTACACCTTC

clone size: once
J gene: TRBJ1-2
CDR3 length: 13
V gene: TRBV6-1
D gene: NA
CDR3 protein: CASTGGSNYGYTF
CDR3 DNA: TGTGCCAGCACCGGGGGCAGTAACTATGGCTACACCTTC

clone size: NA
J gene: TRBJ2-6
CDR3 length: 15
V gene: TRBV27
D gene: NA
CDR3 protein: CASSLWGAGANVLTF
CDR3 DNA: TGTGCCAGCAGTTTATGGGGGGCTGGGGCCAACGTCCTGACTTTC

clone size: NA
J gene: TRBJ2-1
CDR3 length: 12
V gene: TRBV2
D gene: NA
CDR3 protein: CASGAERLSQFF
CDR3 DNA: TGTGCCAGCGGCGCTGAGAGGCTCTCGCAGTTCTTC

clone size: NA
J gene: TRBJ1-1
CDR3 length: 11
V gene: TRBV30
D gene: NA
CDR3 protein: CAWSVGREAFF
CDR3 DNA: TGTGCCTGGAGTGTAGGCCGTGAAGCTTTCTTT

clone size: NA
J gene: TRBJ2-2
CDR3 length: 16
V gene: TRBV30
D gene: TRBD1
CDR3 protein: CAWSPLGTENTGELFF
CDR3 DNA: TGTGCCTGGAGTCCACTAGGGACAGAGAACACCGGGGAGCTGTTTTTT

clone size: NA
J gene: TRBJ2-5
CDR3 length: 16
V gene: TRBV28
D gene: TRBD2
CDR3 protein: CASSSPASGAEKTQYF
CDR3 DNA: TGTGCCAGCAGTTCCCCCGCTAGCGGGGCGGAGAAGACCCAGTACTTC

clone size: few
J gene: TRBJ2-2
CDR3 length: 13
V gene: TRBV29-1
D gene: TRBD1
CDR3 protein: CSAGQGYTGELFF
CDR3 DNA: TGCAGCGCGGGACAGGGCTACACCGGGGAGCTGTTTTTT

clone size: few
J gene: TRBJ1-1
CDR3 length: 13
V gene: TRBV19
D gene: TRBD1
CDR3 protein: CASRGQGRAEAFF
CDR3 DNA: TGTGCCAGCCGGGGACAGGGGCGCGCTGAAGCTTTCTTT

clone size: NA
J gene: TRBJ2-5
CDR3 length: 14
V gene: TRBV14
D gene: NA
CDR3 protein: CASSQDATARTQYF
CDR3 DNA: TGTGCCAGCAGCCAAGATGCTACCGCGAGGACCCAGTACTTC

clone size: few
J gene: TRBJ2-1
CDR3 length: 15
V gene: TRBV30
D gene: TRBD2
CDR3 protein: CAWSPPSGNIDEQFF
CDR3 DNA: TGTGCCTGGAGTCCCCCTAGCGGGAATATCGATGAGCAGTTCTTC

clone size: NA
J gene: TRBJ1-1
CDR3 length: 14
V gene: TRBV19
D gene: NA
CDR3 protein: CASSIDLLNTEAFF
CDR3 DNA: TGTGCCAGTAGTATAGATCTACTGAACACTGAAGCTTTCTTT

clone size: NA
J gene: TRBJ2-2
CDR3 length: 17
V gene: TRBV7-9
D gene: TRBD2
CDR3 protein: CASSLSGMAGDTGELFF
CDR3 DNA: TGTGCCAGCAGCTTATCAGGGATGGCGGGAGATACCGGGGAGCTGTTTTTT

clone size: NA
J gene: TRBJ2-5
CDR3 length: 15
V gene: TRBV25-1
D gene: TRBD2
CDR3 protein: CASSGAGGRQETQYF
CDR3 DNA: TGTGCCAGCAGCGGAGCGGGAGGGCGGCAAGAGACCCAGTACTTC

clone size: few
J gene: TRBJ1-2
CDR3 length: 12
V gene: TRBV10-3
D gene: NA
CDR3 protein: CATKTGRNGYTF
CDR3 DNA: TGTGCCACAAAAACGGGCCGAAATGGCTACACCTTC